Below, one T cell receptor (beta chain) is given with its context. Its antigen target is currently unknown. The junction does not match germline at one end; this may be a read error. These data are taken from a study of STAT5B mutations in CD4+ large granular lymphocyte leukemia (dated by TCRdb to 2021 to 2024). For the wider study: Among healthy controls, the CDR3 'QG' motif was associated with a particular HLA allele. TCRbeta repertoires of CD4+ T-cell large granular lymphocyte leukemia patients were compared with those of healthy blood donors. Flow cytometry on FACSCanto II or FACSVerse confirmed that purified fractions exceeded 95% purity among lymphocytes. What the authors observed across the whole study: CD4-sorted patient repertoires appeared more clonal than healthy CD4+ repertoires, and this difference persisted after removing the putative leukemic clones. TRBV06-family usage was enriched among the top patient clones (8/27) compared with healthy controls (2/35). Each patient's main leukemic clonotypes were private, but less than 30% of these clonotypes showed up at low frequency in the non-leukemic repertoires of other patients. The data were not HLA-matched, and the higher clonality in CD4+ T-LGLL than in CD8+ T-LGLL could be due to the relatively small sample size.

From its cysteine to its phenylalanine, the CDR3 spans 16 amino acids. Here the CDR3 DNA is all that survives: 48 bases in frame from base 1. CDR1 and CDR2 were assigned from the germline V gene as LGHNA and YNFKEQ. The healthy controls were 37 blood donors, and the buffy coats of these donors were supplied by the Finnish Red Cross blood service. All TCR-sequenced material derived from peripheral blood: patient blood samples and healthy donor buffy coats. Ficoll-Hypaque gradient centrifugation was used to isolate peripheral blood mononuclear cells. CD4+ cells were purified magnetically from the buffy coats of healthy controls. The Gentra Puregene Cell and Tissue kit was used to extract genomic DNA, and a Qubit 2.0 fluorometer was used to measure the amount of genomic DNA. TCRbeta rearrangements were sequenced from genomic DNA using the immunoSEQ assay at survey resolution. The study's own analysis went as follows. In the TCR sequencing data, the lowest productive clonotype frequency that could be detected was 2.59 x 10-5. Analyses included only productive TCRbeta rearrangements, meaning complete and in-frame sequences. Simpson clonality, calculated in the immunoSEQ Analyzer version 3.0, was used as the measure of sample clonality. Clones were binned by frequency as very rare, small, medium, large (1-20%) or hyperexpanded (>20%). Generation probabilities were estimated with OLGA 1.2.3, V-gene circos plots were made with VDJtools, specificities were looked up in VDJdb, and CDR3 motifs were identified with GLIPH. The immuneACCESS repertoire file appears here via TCRdb, limited to in-frame rearrangements. These files lack a portion of the clones; in checked studies, under half of the deficit traces to unresolved V genes, and the cause of the others is not known. For V, J and clone size, that table is used; D and trimming come from the DNA. The sample has over 30,000 clones on record, 76% of them singletons. The ten largest clones add up to approximately 6.4% of the sample.

The sample consisted of CD4+ T cells from blood buffy coats. The sequence derives from a human donor in good health. The chain links TRBV4-2 with TRBJ2-3, and 11 junction bases match TRBD1. The sequence in DNA is TGTGCCAGCAGCGAAGAATCGGGACAGGGGGCAGATACGCAGTATTTT. This gives the protein CASSEESGQGADTQYF.